Shown below are 21 T cell receptor beta chains from a single sample sequenced in a study of OX40 agonist ivuxolimab in advanced cancers. Generated by immunoSEQ multiplex PCR, the TCRdb table keeps only in-frame clones and is missing some. This repertoire shows 15,000 to 20,000 clones, over 75% found once; its top ten account for approximately 13%. The specimen was CD4+ or CD8+ T cells sorted from blood, collected in a trial of the OX40 agonist ivuxolimab. These receptors came from an adult with an advanced solid tumor such as melanoma, head and neck, liver or kidney cancer.

In its sample, this clone was seen once. V usage is TRBV4-1 and J usage is TRBJ1-5, with no clear D. This CDR3 is built from 14 residues. Germline assignment: CDR1 MGHRA and CDR2 YSYEKL. Trimming took off 4 bases at V and 0 bases at J, with 7 bases between the two ends. The CDR3 region has the DNA TGCGCCAGCAGCCTCCAGGATAGCAATCAGCCCCAGCATTTT. It codes for CASSLQDSNQPQHF.

The chain combines TRBV7-6 with TRBJ2-3, with 10 bases lining up with TRBD1. Trimming cost V 2 bases and J 6 bases; bases outside gene matches: 8. CDR1 is SGHVS, CDR2 FNYEAQ, per germline. The CDR3 extends over 16 amino acids. The CDR3 bases are TGTGCCAGCAGCTTACTTGCGGGGACAGGGGACGATACGCAGTATTTT. Protein sequence: CASSLLAGTGDDTQYF.

This chain links TRBV9 with TRBJ2-7; no reliable D call. CDR1 and CDR2 from the germline V gene are SGDLS and YYNGEE. V was pared by 0 bases and J by 5 bases, with 9 bases between. The CDR3 totals 13 residues. CDR3 bases: TGTGCCAGCAGCGTAGAGGGCTACGACGAGCAGTACTTC. Translated, it gives CASSVEGYDEQYF. The full variable domain, completed using reference TRBV9 and TRBJ2-7, is DSGVTQTPKHLITATGQRVTLRCSPRSGDLSVYWYQQSLDQGLQFLIQYYNGEERAKGNILERFSAQQFPDLHSELNLSSLELGDSALYFCASSVEGYDEQYFGPGTRLTVT.

This clone was observed once. The chain joins TRBV19 to TRBJ1-1; TRBD1 is a possible D gene (6 bases). The CDR3 sequence is 14 residues long. V was trimmed by 7 bases and J by 3 bases, leaving 15 bases between them. Germline V gives CDR1 LNHDA, CDR2 SQIVND (reference sequence). Here the CDR3 DNA reads TGTGCCAGTACCCCGGACAGATTATACACTGAAGCTTTCTTT. It codes for CASTPDRLYTEAFF.

The genes are TRBV12-5 and TRBJ2-3; D unclear. Germline V gives CDR1 LGHNT, CDR2 FRNRAP. Trimming removed 6 bases from V and 7 bases from J, with 17 bases in between. CDR3 length: 14 residues. DNA of the CDR3: TGTGCTAGTGGCCACCCCGGAGACCCTTATACGCAGTATTTT. Protein: CASGHPGDPYTQYF.

The genes are TRBV28 and TRBJ2-7; 7 nucleotides align to TRBD1. This CDR3 region has 13 residues. CDR1 and CDR2 (germline): MDHEN, SYDVKM. The V segment lost 5 bases and the J segment 1 base; nucleotides outside the gene matches: 2. In DNA form, the CDR3 reads TGTGCCAGCAGTCTGGGACAGTCCTACGAGCAGTACTTC. Its translation: CASSLGQSYEQYF. The whole variable domain, remainder taken from reference TRBV28 and TRBJ2-7, is DVKVTQSSRYLVKRTGEKVFLECVQDMDHENMFWYRQDPGLGLRLIYFSYDVKMKEKGDIPEGYSVSREKKERFSLILESASTNQTSMYLCASSLGQSYEQYFGPGTRLTVT.

DNA for the CDR3: TGTGCCAGCAGTTTCCGGGCTCAAGAGACCCAGTACTTC. This encodes CASSFRAQETQYF. J is TRBJ2-5 and V is TRBV27, with no clear D. CDR3 length: 13 amino acids. The V end lost 3 bases, the J end lost 2 bases, and 7 bases lay between the germline ends. From germline, CDR1 is MNHEY and CDR2 SMNVEV (reference sequence).

The chain links TRBV4-2 to TRBJ1-1; weak D call: TRBD1 (5 bases). The germline gives CDR1 LGHNA, CDR2 YNFKEQ. There are 14 residues in the CDR3. V lost 4 bases and J 5 bases, leaving 14 bases between the germline ends. The CDR3 DNA follows: TGTGCCAGCAGCCCCCAAAGGGGTGGAACTGAAGCTTTCTTT. Translating gives CASSPQRGGTEAFF.

The V call is TRBV5-5, the J call TRBJ2-7, with 9 bases lining up with TRBD2. Germline V gives CDR1 SGHKS, CDR2 YYEKEE (reference sequence). J was trimmed by 0 bases and V by 2 bases; bases with no gene match: 9. The CDR3 spans 17 residues. The CDR3 protein is CASSLTAGGTPSYEQYF. The CDR3 DNA is TGTGCCAGCAGCTTAACAGCGGGAGGCACACCCTCCTACGAGCAGTACTTC.

The chain links TRBV4-3 to TRBJ2-5; D ambiguous. From germline, CDR1 is LGHNA and CDR2 YSLEER. This CDR3 spans 15 amino acids. With 0 bases removed from V and 1 base from J, the gap between germline ends came to 9 bases. CDR3 nucleotides: TGCGCCAGCAGCCAAGATCGGGCGCCCCAAGAGACCCAGTACTTC. This translates into CASSQDRAPQETQYF.

This clone was recorded only once. This chain connects TRBV4-3 to TRBJ2-7, with 7 bases identical to TRBD1. The ends lost 4 bases at V and 1 base at J; junction bases unmatched: 7. The CDR3 is made up of 15 amino acids. The germline gives CDR1 LGHNA, CDR2 YSLEER. The CDR3 here is CASSRQRTGSYEQYF. In DNA form, the CDR3 reads TGCGCCAGCAGCCGACAAAGGACAGGATCCTACGAGCAGTACTTC.

This sequence joins TRBV7-3 and TRBJ2-7, with D perhaps TRBD2 (5 bases). Deletions cut 2 bases from V and 0 bases from J, with 11 bases between. CDR3 size: 15 residues. From germline, CDR1 is SGHTA and CDR2 FQGTGA. CDR3 nucleotides: TGTGCCAGCAGCTTAGAACCGGGATCCTCCTACGAGCAGTACTTC. It codes for CASSLEPGSSYEQYF.

V gene TRBV7-3 combines with J gene TRBJ2-3; either TRBD1 or TRBD2 may fit D (5 bases each). The CDR3 spans 15 residues. Trimming pared 5 bases from V and 2 bases from J, leaving 14 bases between. CDR1 and CDR2 from the germline V gene are SGHTA and FQGTGA. CDR3 residues: CASSPDWDPTDTQYF. For the CDR3, the DNA is TGTGCCAGCAGCCCGGACTGGGACCCCACAGATACGCAGTATTTT.

The rearrangement joins TRBV7-9 to TRBJ1-5; D remains ambiguous. V lost 5 bases, J lost 0 bases, and 11 bases lay in between. This CDR3 is 15 amino acids long. Germline CDR1 SEHNR, CDR2 FQNEAQ (reference sequence). CDR3 region: CASSPKVGSNQPQHF. DNA for the CDR3: TGTGCCAGCAGCCCTAAGGTCGGTAGCAATCAGCCCCAGCATTTT. The entire variable domain, with the rest obtained from reference TRBV7-9 and TRBJ1-5, is as follows: DTGVSQNPRHKITKRGQNVTFRCDPISEHNRLYWYRQTLGQGPEFLTYFQNEAQLEKSRLLSDRFSAERPKGSFSTLEIQRTEQGDSAMYLCASSPKVGSNQPQHFGDGTRLSIL.

The genes are TRBV28 and TRBJ1-4; tentative D call: TRBD1 (6 bases). The CDR3 contains 16 residues. CDR1 is MDHEN, CDR2 SYDVKM, per germline. V lost 3 bases to trimming and J lost 0 bases, with 11 bases between them. The chain's CDR3 is CASSLAGAATNEKLFF. The CDR3 DNA reads TGTGCCAGCAGTTTGGCGGGGGCTGCAACTAATGAAAAACTGTTTTTT. Full variable domain (outside the CDR3, taken from reference TRBV28 and TRBJ1-4): DVKVTQSSRYLVKRTGEKVFLECVQDMDHENMFWYRQDPGLGLRLIYFSYDVKMKEKGDIPEGYSVSREKKERFSLILESASTNQTSMYLCASSLAGAATNEKLFFGSGTQLSVL.

This chain connects TRBV4-3 to TRBJ2-7, with D maybe TRBD2 (6 bases). Trimming pared 0 bases from V and 3 bases from J, leaving 12 bases between. Germline CDR1 and CDR2: LGHNA and YSLEER. CDR3 size: 15 residues. The CDR3 nucleotides are TGCGCCAGCAGCCAAGATCGCAATAGCGGCTACGAGCAGTACTTC. This gives the protein CASSQDRNSGYEQYF.

V and J are TRBV11-2 and TRBJ1-1; D is unresolved. The V end lost 3 bases, the J end lost 7 bases, and 9 bases lay between the germline ends. From germline, CDR1 is SGHAT and CDR2 FQNNGV. The CDR3 spans 12 residues. Here the CDR3 reads CASSFLGHEAFF. DNA of the CDR3: TGTGCCAGCAGCTTCCTTGGGCATGAAGCTTTCTTT.

The gene calls are TRBV29-1 and TRBJ2-3; maybe TRBD2 (6 bases). From germline, CDR1 is SQVTM and CDR2 ANQGSEA. Trimming left V 4 bases short and J 1 base short, with 15 bases between. This CDR3 region has 15 residues. For the CDR3, the DNA is TGCAGCGTTGTCCCCTGGGACTCGGGCACAGATACGCAGTATTTT. Protein: CSVVPWDSGTDTQYF.

This sequence joins TRBV29-1 and TRBJ1-5, with D possibly TRBD1 on 5 matching bases. Deletions cut 6 bases from V and 4 bases from J, with 13 bases between. The CDR3 sequence is 13 residues long. Germline V lookup: CDR1 SQVTM, CDR2 ANQGSEA. CDR3 residues: CSVPGPANQPQHF. The CDR3 bases are TGCAGCGTGCCGGGACCGGCTAATCAGCCCCAGCATTTT.

A few counts support this clone. This chain uses TRBV11-2 with TRBJ2-7, with D unclear. Trimming pared 3 bases from V and 5 bases from J, leaving 5 bases between. Germline V gene sequence: CDR1 SGHAT, CDR2 FQNNGV. The CDR3 loop spans 11 amino acids. The CDR3 DNA reads TGTGCCAGCAGCTTCGGTGACGAGCAGTACTTC. Its protein is CASSFGDEQYF.

In its sample, this clone was seen a few times. The chain is built from TRBV19 and TRBJ1-2; 7 bases are shared with TRBD1. V lost 4 bases to trimming and J lost 2 bases; unmatched junction nucleotides: 10. The germline V gene encodes CDR1 LNHDA and CDR2 SQIVND (reference sequence). The CDR3 loop spans 16 amino acids. The CDR3 nucleotides are TGTGCCAGTAGTAGATCCGGGACAGAGATAAACTATGGCTACACCTTC. Encoded protein: CASSRSGTEINYGYTF.